Listed below are T cell receptor beta chains from one sample, sequenced in a study of cytomegalovirus exposure and HLA in healthy donors. This table comes from immunoSEQ multiplex PCR, and its TCRdb copy is limited to in-frame clones, with some not included. In the table there are roughly 150,000 clones, 64% of which are singletons. The material sequenced was PBMCs. These receptors all come from a woman aged 25-40 years in good health and CMV-seropositive. CDR3s include the opening cysteine and the closing phenylalanine or tryptophan. A D gene is named only where the DNA matches it firmly. Size tells how often a clone was seen (once, few, many) or the class of an expanded clone, and some rows leave it out.

v_gene: TRBV5-4
d_gene: TRBD2
len: 15
abundance: -
j_gene: TRBJ2-1
CDR3aa: CASSAYSGGAIEQFF
CDR3nt: TGTGCCAGCAGCGCCTATAGCGGGGGGGCCATTGAGCAGTTCTTC

v_gene: TRBV30
d_gene: -
len: 14
abundance: -
j_gene: TRBJ1-3
CDR3aa: CAWIPTGELNTIYF
CDR3nt: TGTGCCTGGATCCCCACCGGGGAATTAAACACCATATATTTT

v_gene: TRBV9
d_gene: -
len: 17
abundance: -
j_gene: TRBJ1-3
CDR3aa: CASSVEGGTGNGNTIYF
CDR3nt: TGTGCCAGCAGCGTAGAAGGTGGAACAGGGAATGGAAACACCATATATTTT

v_gene: TRBV6-5
d_gene: -
len: 15
abundance: -
j_gene: TRBJ2-3
CDR3aa: CASSSEASPEKTQYF
CDR3nt: TGTGCCAGCAGTTCCGAGGCCTCGCCCGAAAAAACGCAGTATTTT

v_gene: TRBV12-5
d_gene: -
len: 14
abundance: -
j_gene: TRBJ1-1
CDR3aa: CASGLRGYWAEAFF
CDR3nt: TGTGCTAGTGGTTTGAGGGGTTATTGGGCTGAAGCTTTCTTT

v_gene: TRBV15
d_gene: -
len: 13
abundance: -
j_gene: TRBJ1-6
CDR3aa: CATSRDGGRLIHF
CDR3nt: TGTGCCACCAGCAGAGATGGCGGGAGACTAATCCACTTT

v_gene: TRBV5-4
d_gene: TRBD1
len: 15
abundance: -
j_gene: TRBJ2-7
CDR3aa: CASSSRQGISYEQYF
CDR3nt: TGTGCCAGCAGCTCTCGACAGGGAATCTCCTACGAGCAGTACTTC

v_gene: TRBV10-2
d_gene: -
len: 12
abundance: few
j_gene: TRBJ1-1
CDR3aa: CASSASGVEAFF
CDR3nt: TGCGCCAGCAGCGCGAGCGGAGTCGAAGCTTTCTTT

v_gene: TRBV2
d_gene: -
len: 18
abundance: -
j_gene: TRBJ1-1
CDR3aa: CASSVRRKFNTVNTEAFF
CDR3nt: TGTGCCAGCAGCGTACGACGAAAATTTAATACAGTGAACACTGAAGCTTTCTTT

v_gene: TRBV9
d_gene: -
len: 15
abundance: once
j_gene: TRBJ2-7
CDR3aa: CASSAGGGKDYEQYF
CDR3nt: TGTGCCAGCAGCGCTGGAGGAGGGAAGGACTACGAGCAGTACTTC

v_gene: TRBV6-1
d_gene: -
len: 15
abundance: -
j_gene: TRBJ1-1
CDR3aa: CASSENRVPDTEAFF
CDR3nt: TGTGCCAGCAGTGAAAACAGGGTTCCAGACACTGAAGCTTTCTTT

v_gene: TRBV10-3
d_gene: TRBD2
len: 16
abundance: -
j_gene: TRBJ2-7
CDR3aa: CAISEPGGSGSYEQYF
CDR3nt: TGTGCCATCAGTGAGCCAGGGGGTAGCGGGAGTTACGAGCAGTACTTC

v_gene: TRBV21-1
d_gene: -
len: 14
abundance: -
j_gene: TRBJ2-7
CDR3aa: CASNWTDSNYEQYF
CDR3nt: TGTGCCAGCAATTGGACAGACTCAAACTACGAGCAGTACTTC

v_gene: TRBV12-5
d_gene: -
len: 13
abundance: -
j_gene: TRBJ1-1
CDR3aa: CASGSKVRGEAFF
CDR3nt: TGTGCTAGTGGTTCAAAAGTCAGGGGCGAAGCTTTCTTT

v_gene: TRBV28
d_gene: -
len: 14
abundance: -
j_gene: TRBJ2-7
CDR3aa: CASSFQLLTGEQYF
CDR3nt: TGTGCCAGCAGTTTCCAGCTTCTCACGGGGGAGCAGTACTTC

v_gene: TRBV10-3
d_gene: TRBD1
len: 15
abundance: -
j_gene: TRBJ1-5
CDR3aa: CAISPTGEGSQPQHF
CDR3nt: TGTGCCATCAGCCCGACAGGGGAAGGGAGCCAGCCCCAGCATTTT

v_gene: TRBV6-5
d_gene: TRBD2
len: 15
abundance: -
j_gene: TRBJ2-1
CDR3aa: CASSSLTSGSNEQFF
CDR3nt: TGTGCCAGCAGTTCCCTGACTAGCGGGAGTAATGAGCAGTTCTTC

v_gene: TRBV6-5
d_gene: -
len: 14
abundance: few
j_gene: TRBJ1-1
CDR3aa: CASSKVTEYTEAFF
CDR3nt: TGTGCCAGCAGTAAGGTGACGGAGTACACTGAAGCTTTCTTT

v_gene: TRBV28
d_gene: -
len: 15
abundance: -
j_gene: TRBJ1-5
CDR3aa: CATEWAAFSNQPQHF
CDR3nt: TGTGCCACAGAGTGGGCAGCCTTTAGCAATCAGCCCCAGCATTTT

v_gene: TRBV6-6
d_gene: -
len: 14
abundance: -
j_gene: TRBJ2-7
CDR3aa: CASSYSGPPYEQYF
CDR3nt: TGTGCCAGCAGTTACTCGGGCCCTCCCTACGAGCAGTACTTC

v_gene: TRBV2
d_gene: -
len: 13
abundance: few
j_gene: TRBJ2-5
CDR3aa: CASSDQTPITQYF
CDR3nt: TGTGCCAGCAGTGACCAGACTCCCATAACCCAGTACTTC

v_gene: TRBV5-4
d_gene: TRBD2
len: 14
abundance: few
j_gene: TRBJ2-7
CDR3aa: CASSFGTNTPEQYF
CDR3nt: TGTGCCAGCAGCTTCGGGACTAACACACCCGAGCAGTACTTC

v_gene: TRBV10-3
d_gene: -
len: 13
abundance: -
j_gene: TRBJ1-2
CDR3aa: CAISEGRGYGYTF
CDR3nt: TGTGCCATCAGTGAGGGTAGGGGGTATGGCTACACCTTC

v_gene: TRBV2
d_gene: -
len: 14
abundance: -
j_gene: TRBJ1-2
CDR3aa: CASSENTANYGYTF
CDR3nt: TGTGCCAGCAGTGAGAACACAGCTAACTATGGCTACACCTTC

v_gene: TRBV27
d_gene: -
len: 14
abundance: -
j_gene: TRBJ2-5
CDR3aa: CASSRGLPQETQYF
CDR3nt: TGTGCCAGCAGTCGAGGACTACCCCAAGAGACCCAGTACTTC

v_gene: TRBV15
d_gene: TRBD1
len: 16
abundance: -
j_gene: TRBJ1-1
CDR3aa: CATSRPPGQLNTEAFF
CDR3nt: TGTGCCACCAGCAGACCTCCGGGACAGTTGAACACTGAAGCTTTCTTT

v_gene: TRBV5-1
d_gene: -
len: 15
abundance: -
j_gene: TRBJ1-5
CDR3aa: CASRITGDSNQPQHF
CDR3nt: TGCGCCAGCAGAATTACAGGTGATAGCAATCAGCCCCAGCATTTT

v_gene: TRBV5-6
d_gene: TRBD1
len: 14
abundance: few
j_gene: TRBJ1-2
CDR3aa: CASSLGTAYYGYTF
CDR3nt: TGTGCCAGCAGCCTCGGGACAGCTTACTATGGCTACACCTTC

v_gene: TRBV25-1
d_gene: TRBD2
len: 16
abundance: few
j_gene: TRBJ2-3
CDR3aa: CASSEFYGGIADTQYF
CDR3nt: TGTGCCAGCAGTGAATTTTACGGGGGGATCGCAGATACGCAGTATTTT

v_gene: TRBV10-1
d_gene: TRBD1
len: 15
abundance: -
j_gene: TRBJ2-1
CDR3aa: CASRPGTGGTDEQFF
CDR3nt: TGCGCCAGCAGGCCAGGGACAGGGGGTACGGATGAGCAGTTCTTC

v_gene: TRBV5-1
d_gene: -
len: 13
abundance: -
j_gene: TRBJ1-1
CDR3aa: CASRRQLNTEAFF
CDR3nt: TGCGCCAGCAGACGACAGCTGAACACTGAAGCTTTCTTT

v_gene: TRBV5-1
d_gene: -
len: 16
abundance: -
j_gene: TRBJ1-4
CDR3aa: CASKTGLLPVAEKLFF
CDR3nt: TGCGCCAGCAAAACGGGACTACTACCAGTTGCCGAAAAACTGTTTTTT

v_gene: TRBV27
d_gene: -
len: 15
abundance: few
j_gene: TRBJ2-7
CDR3aa: CASSLTWQGTYEQYF
CDR3nt: TGTGCCAGCAGTTTAACCTGGCAGGGAACCTACGAGCAGTACTTC

v_gene: TRBV5-1
d_gene: TRBD2
len: 15
abundance: -
j_gene: TRBJ2-7
CDR3aa: CASGPPTSGYYEQYF
CDR3nt: TGCGCCAGCGGCCCCCCGACTAGCGGGTACTACGAGCAGTACTTC

v_gene: TRBV21-1
d_gene: -
len: 19
abundance: -
j_gene: TRBJ2-4
CDR3aa: CASSRDRDQLSLAKNIQYF
CDR3nt: TGTGCCAGCAGCCGGGACAGGGATCAACTTTCTTTAGCCAAAAACATTCAGTACTTC

v_gene: TRBV10-1
d_gene: TRBD1
len: 16
abundance: -
j_gene: TRBJ2-3
CDR3aa: CASSEKRDRGLNTQYF
CDR3nt: TGCGCCAGCAGTGAGAAACGGGACAGGGGTTTGAATACGCAGTATTTT

v_gene: TRBV5-6
d_gene: TRBD1
len: 14
abundance: -
j_gene: TRBJ2-7
CDR3aa: CASSWPGQIYEQYF
CDR3nt: TGTGCCAGCAGCTGGCCGGGACAGATCTACGAGCAGTACTTC

v_gene: TRBV6-4
d_gene: TRBD2
len: 17
abundance: many
j_gene: TRBJ2-1
CDR3aa: CASSPGTGTSGGNEQFF
CDR3nt: TGTGCCAGCAGTCCGGGGACCGGGACTAGCGGGGGTAATGAGCAGTTCTTC

v_gene: TRBV19
d_gene: -
len: 17
abundance: few
j_gene: TRBJ1-5
CDR3aa: CASSIYALRGSNQPQHF
CDR3nt: TGTGCCAGTAGTATTTATGCACTCCGAGGTAGCAATCAGCCCCAGCATTTT

v_gene: TRBV14
d_gene: TRBD1
len: 16
abundance: once
j_gene: TRBJ2-2
CDR3aa: CASSPAGTGNTGELFF
CDR3nt: TGTGCCAGCAGCCCGGCCGGGACAGGGAACACCGGGGAGCTGTTTTTT

v_gene: TRBV7-9
d_gene: TRBD2
len: 15
abundance: once
j_gene: TRBJ2-7
CDR3aa: CASSRSGAGVVEQYF
CDR3nt: TGTGCCAGCAGCCGAAGCGGGGCGGGAGTAGTTGAGCAGTACTTC

v_gene: TRBV19
d_gene: -
len: 14
abundance: once
j_gene: TRBJ1-4
CDR3aa: CASSRGQGAEKLFF
CDR3nt: TGTGCCAGTAGTAGGGGGCAGGGAGCTGAAAAACTGTTTTTT

v_gene: TRBV5-6
d_gene: -
len: 15
abundance: -
j_gene: TRBJ2-5
CDR3aa: CASSRRRPYQETQYF
CDR3nt: TGTGCCAGCAGCAGGAGACGCCCGTACCAAGAGACCCAGTACTTC

v_gene: TRBV1
d_gene: -
len: 19
abundance: -
j_gene: TRBJ2-7
CDR3aa: CTSSQVPPSGLASGYEQYF
CDR3nt: TGCACCAGCAGCCAAGTACCCCCCTCCGGACTAGCGAGCGGCTACGAGCAGTACTTC

v_gene: TRBV4-1
d_gene: TRBD2
len: 16
abundance: -
j_gene: TRBJ2-1
CDR3aa: CASSQPTRTSDNEQFF
CDR3nt: TGCGCCAGCAGCCAACCGACCAGGACTAGCGACAATGAGCAGTTCTTC

v_gene: TRBV25-1
d_gene: -
len: 14
abundance: -
j_gene: TRBJ2-1
CDR3aa: CASSFQGSGNEQFF
CDR3nt: TGTGCCAGCAGTTTTCAGGGATCGGGCAATGAGCAGTTCTTC

v_gene: TRBV10-2
d_gene: -
len: 13
abundance: -
j_gene: TRBJ1-4
CDR3aa: CASSEEAYGKLFF
CDR3nt: TGCGCCAGCAGTGAAGAGGCCTACGGAAAACTGTTTTTT

v_gene: TRBV2
d_gene: TRBD1
len: 11
abundance: -
j_gene: TRBJ1-1
CDR3aa: CASSGGGSAFF
CDR3nt: TGTGCCAGCAGTGGAGGGGGCTCGGCTTTCTTT

v_gene: TRBV7-8
d_gene: -
len: 15
abundance: few
j_gene: TRBJ1-2
CDR3aa: CASSLFGPATEGYTF
CDR3nt: TGTGCCAGCAGCTTATTTGGGCCCGCCACGGAAGGCTACACCTTC

v_gene: TRBV30
d_gene: -
len: 13
abundance: few
j_gene: TRBJ1-1
CDR3aa: CAWAVGGYTEAFF
CDR3nt: TGTGCCTGGGCGGTCGGTGGGTACACTGAAGCTTTCTTT

v_gene: TRBV5-1
d_gene: -
len: 12
abundance: -
j_gene: TRBJ2-2
CDR3aa: CASSFDSGELFF
CDR3nt: TGCGCCAGCAGCTTTGACTCCGGGGAGCTGTTTTTT

v_gene: TRBV5-4
d_gene: -
len: 15
abundance: -
j_gene: TRBJ2-5
CDR3aa: CASSFSGAQETTQYF
CDR3nt: TGTGCCAGCAGCTTTAGCGGTGCTCAAGAGACGACCCAGTACTTC

v_gene: TRBV4-1
d_gene: -
len: 16
abundance: -
j_gene: TRBJ2-5
CDR3aa: CASSQDFDRNQETQYF
CDR3nt: TGCGCCAGCAGCCAGGACTTCGACAGGAATCAAGAGACCCAGTACTTC

v_gene: TRBV14
d_gene: -
len: 13
abundance: few
j_gene: TRBJ1-1
CDR3aa: CASSTQSNTEAFF
CDR3nt: TGTGCCAGCAGCACACAGAGTAACACTGAAGCTTTCTTT